The clone carrying this TCR beta chain was counted once. The data belong to a study of blood T cell repertoires in COVID-19. Here immunoSEQ multiplex PCR was the method, and the copy in TCRdb shows in-frame clones only, minus some. The profile shows some 80,000 clones, 90% of them singletons. Sequenced sample: peripheral blood. This sequence originates from a human donor in a cohort sampled during active COVID-19.

The CDR3 loop reads CASSLAGSTDTQYF. DNA of the CDR3: TGTGCCAGCAGCTTGGCAGGAAGCACAGATACGCAGTATTTT. The V call is TRBV7-2, the J call TRBJ2-3; D remains ambiguous. V was clipped by 3 bases and J by 0 bases, with 7 bases between them. CDR3 length equals 14 residues. Germline CDR1 SGHTA, CDR2 FQGNSA.